The T cell receptor beta chain described here comes from a study of CD8 T cells in ankylosing spondylitis. V trimming: 0 bases; J trimming: 6 bases; junction bases outside the gene matches: 14. Looked up from germline, CDR1 is SGHRS and CDR2 is YFSETQ. The CDR3 runs to 18 residues. One entry per CDR3 protein, called by TCRdb with MiXCR from the 5' RACE reads. The data hold 250,000 to 350,000 distinct CDR3 sequences, with 20% observed a single time. What was sequenced was blood, either unsorted or a sorted T cell fraction (not recorded which). J is TRBJ2-3 and V is TRBV5-1; 9 positions match TRBD2. The origin of this receptor is a male donor with ankylosing spondylitis or in good health (not recorded which). The CDR3 reads CASSLAFSAGGPSDTQYF. DNA of the CDR3: TGCGCCAGCAGCTTGGCCTTCTCAGCGGGAGGTCCCTCGGATACGCAGTATTTT.